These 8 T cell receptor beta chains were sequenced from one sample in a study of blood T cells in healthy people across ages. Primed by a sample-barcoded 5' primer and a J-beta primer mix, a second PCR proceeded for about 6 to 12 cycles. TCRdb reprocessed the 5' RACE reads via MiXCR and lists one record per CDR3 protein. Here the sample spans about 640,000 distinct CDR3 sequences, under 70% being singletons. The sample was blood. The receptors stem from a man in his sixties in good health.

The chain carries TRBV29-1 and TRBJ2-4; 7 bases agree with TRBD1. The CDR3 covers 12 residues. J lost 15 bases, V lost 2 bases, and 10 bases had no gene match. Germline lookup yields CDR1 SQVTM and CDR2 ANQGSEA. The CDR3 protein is CSVETGAYERYF. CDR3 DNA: TGCAGCGTTGAAACAGGGGCCTACGAGCGGTACTTC.

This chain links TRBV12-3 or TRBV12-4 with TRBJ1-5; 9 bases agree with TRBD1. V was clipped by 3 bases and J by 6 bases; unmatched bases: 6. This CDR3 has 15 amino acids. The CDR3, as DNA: TGTGCCAGCAGTTTGGTGACAGGGGGTGGTCAGCCCCAGCATTTT. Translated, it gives CASSLVTGGGQPQHF.

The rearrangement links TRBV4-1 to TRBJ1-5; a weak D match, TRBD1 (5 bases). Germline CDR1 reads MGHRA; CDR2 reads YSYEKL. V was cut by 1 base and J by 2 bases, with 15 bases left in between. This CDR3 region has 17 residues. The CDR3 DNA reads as TGCGCCAGCAGCCAAGGTTGGCAGGGACCCCGCAATCAGCCCCAGCATTTT. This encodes CASSQGWQGPRNQPQHF.

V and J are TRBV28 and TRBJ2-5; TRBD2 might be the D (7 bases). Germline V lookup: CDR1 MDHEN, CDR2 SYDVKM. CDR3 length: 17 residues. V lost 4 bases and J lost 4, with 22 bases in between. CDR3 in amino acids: CASSSPNLGGGGETQYF. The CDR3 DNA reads TGTGCCAGCAGTTCACCCAATCTAGGGGGAGGGGGAGAGACCCAGTACTTC.

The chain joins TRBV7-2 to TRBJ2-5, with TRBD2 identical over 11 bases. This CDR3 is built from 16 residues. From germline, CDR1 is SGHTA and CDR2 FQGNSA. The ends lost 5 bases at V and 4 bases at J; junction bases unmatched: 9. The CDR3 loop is CASSGISGGAGETQYF. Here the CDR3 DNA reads TGTGCCAGCAGCGGTATTAGCGGGGGGGCCGGAGAGACCCAGTACTTC.

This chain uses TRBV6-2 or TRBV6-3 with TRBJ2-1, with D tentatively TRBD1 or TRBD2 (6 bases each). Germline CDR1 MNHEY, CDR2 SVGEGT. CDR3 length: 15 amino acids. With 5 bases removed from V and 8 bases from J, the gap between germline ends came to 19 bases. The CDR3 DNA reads TGTGCCAGCAGTCGGGGGACACTGGGGTACTATGAGCAGTTCTTC. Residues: CASSRGTLGYYEQFF.

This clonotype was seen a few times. The CDR3 sequence: CASSQGGQVHEQYF. CDR3 in DNA: TGTGCCAGCAGCCAAGGAGGACAGGTACATGAGCAGTACTTC. The chain recombines TRBV4-2 with TRBJ2-7; 7 bases align to TRBD1. V was clipped by 1 base and J by 7 bases; unmatched bases: 7. CDR1 is LGHNA, CDR2 YNFKEQ, per germline. This CDR3 contains 14 residues.

CDR3 bases: TGCGCCAGCAGCTTAACGGGGGCCCCCTACAATGAGCAGTTCTTC. It codes for CASSLTGAPYNEQFF. The rearrangement joins TRBV5-1 to TRBJ2-1, with D tentatively TRBD1 or TRBD2 (6 bases each). The germline V and J ends were trimmed by 2 bases and 2 bases, with 11 bases remaining between them. In germline, CDR1 is SGHRS, CDR2 YFSETQ. The CDR3 loop spans 15 amino acids.